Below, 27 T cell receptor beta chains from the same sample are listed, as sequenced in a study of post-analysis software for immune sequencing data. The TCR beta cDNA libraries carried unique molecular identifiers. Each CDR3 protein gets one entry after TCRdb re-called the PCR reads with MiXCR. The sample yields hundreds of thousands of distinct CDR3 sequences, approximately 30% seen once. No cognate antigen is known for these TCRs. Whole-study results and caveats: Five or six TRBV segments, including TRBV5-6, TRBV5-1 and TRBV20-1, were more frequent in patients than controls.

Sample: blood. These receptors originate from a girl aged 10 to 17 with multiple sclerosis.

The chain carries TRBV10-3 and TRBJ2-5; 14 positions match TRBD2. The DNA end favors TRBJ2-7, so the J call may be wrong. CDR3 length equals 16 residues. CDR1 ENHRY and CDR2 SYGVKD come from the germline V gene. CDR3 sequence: CAISEGLAGGVYEQYF. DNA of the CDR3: TGTGCCATCAGTGAGGGACTAGCGGGAGGAGTCTACGAGCAGTACTTC.

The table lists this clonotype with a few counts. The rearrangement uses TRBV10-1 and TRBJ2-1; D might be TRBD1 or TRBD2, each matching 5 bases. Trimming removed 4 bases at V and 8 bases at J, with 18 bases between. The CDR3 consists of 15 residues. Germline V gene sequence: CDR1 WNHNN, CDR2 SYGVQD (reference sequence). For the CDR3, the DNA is TGCGCCAGCAGTGTCGGGACGGGGCCTCCGGATGAGCAGTTCTTC. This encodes CASSVGTGPPDEQFF.

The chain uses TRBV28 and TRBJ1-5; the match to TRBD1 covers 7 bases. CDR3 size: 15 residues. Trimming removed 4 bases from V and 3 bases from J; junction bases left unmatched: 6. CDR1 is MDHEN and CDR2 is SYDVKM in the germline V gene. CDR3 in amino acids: CASSSRQGLNQPQHF. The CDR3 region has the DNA TGTGCCAGCAGTTCCCGACAGGGTCTCAATCAGCCCCAGCATTTT.

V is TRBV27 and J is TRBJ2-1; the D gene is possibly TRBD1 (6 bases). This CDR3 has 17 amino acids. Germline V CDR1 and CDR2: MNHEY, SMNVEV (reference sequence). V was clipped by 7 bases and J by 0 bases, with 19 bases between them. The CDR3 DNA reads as TGTGCCAGCACCAAAACAGGGTGGATGGGCTCCTACAATGAGCAGTTCTTC. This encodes CASTKTGWMGSYNEQFF.

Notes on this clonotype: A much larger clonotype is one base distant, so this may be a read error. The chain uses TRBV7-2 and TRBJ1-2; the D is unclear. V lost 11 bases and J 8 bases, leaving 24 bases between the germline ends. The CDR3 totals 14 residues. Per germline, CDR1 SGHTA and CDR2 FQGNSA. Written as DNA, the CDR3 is TGTGCCCGTGCCACCAATAGGATAGCGGGGGGCTACACCTTC. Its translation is CARATNRIAGGYTF.

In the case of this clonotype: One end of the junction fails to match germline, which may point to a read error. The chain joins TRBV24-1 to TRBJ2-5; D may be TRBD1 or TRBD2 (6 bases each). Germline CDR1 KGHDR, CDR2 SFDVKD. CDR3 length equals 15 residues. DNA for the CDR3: TGTGCCGCCAGTGACCTGACAGGACTACAAGAGACCCAGTACTTC. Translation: CAASDLTGLQETQYF.

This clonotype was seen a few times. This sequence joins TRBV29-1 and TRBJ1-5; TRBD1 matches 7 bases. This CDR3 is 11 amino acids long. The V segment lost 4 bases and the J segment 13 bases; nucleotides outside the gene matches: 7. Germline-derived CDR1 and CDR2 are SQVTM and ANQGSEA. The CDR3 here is CSVATGEIQHF. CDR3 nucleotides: TGCAGCGTTGCCACAGGGGAGATACAGCATTTT.

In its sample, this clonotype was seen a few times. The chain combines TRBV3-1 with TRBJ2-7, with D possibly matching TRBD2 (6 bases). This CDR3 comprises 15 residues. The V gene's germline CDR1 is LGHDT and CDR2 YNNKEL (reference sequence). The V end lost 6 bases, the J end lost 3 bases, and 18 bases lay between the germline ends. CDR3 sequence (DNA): TGTGCCAGCAGTCCATCGGGGGAAAGGTTCTACGAGCAGTACTTC. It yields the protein CASSPSGERFYEQYF.

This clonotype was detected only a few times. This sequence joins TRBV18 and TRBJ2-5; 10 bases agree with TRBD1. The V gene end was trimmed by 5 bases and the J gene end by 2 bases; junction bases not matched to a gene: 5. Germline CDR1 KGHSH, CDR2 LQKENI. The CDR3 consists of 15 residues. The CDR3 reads CASSNRTGGQETQYF. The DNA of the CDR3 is TGTGCCAGCTCAAACCGGACAGGGGGGCAAGAGACCCAGTACTTC.

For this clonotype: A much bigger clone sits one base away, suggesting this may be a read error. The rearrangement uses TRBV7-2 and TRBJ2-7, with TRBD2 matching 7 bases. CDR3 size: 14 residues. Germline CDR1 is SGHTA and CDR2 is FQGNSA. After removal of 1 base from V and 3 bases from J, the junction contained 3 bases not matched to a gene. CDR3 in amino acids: CTSSLGLADYEQYF. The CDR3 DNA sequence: TGTACCAGCAGCTTAGGACTAGCAGACTACGAGCAGTACTTC.

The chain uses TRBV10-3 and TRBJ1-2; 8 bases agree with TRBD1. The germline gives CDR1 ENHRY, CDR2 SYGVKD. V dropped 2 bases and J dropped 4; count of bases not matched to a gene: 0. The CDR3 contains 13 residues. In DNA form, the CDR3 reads TGTGCCATCAGTGAGGACAGGGGCTATGGCTACACCTTC. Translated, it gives CAISEDRGYGYTF.

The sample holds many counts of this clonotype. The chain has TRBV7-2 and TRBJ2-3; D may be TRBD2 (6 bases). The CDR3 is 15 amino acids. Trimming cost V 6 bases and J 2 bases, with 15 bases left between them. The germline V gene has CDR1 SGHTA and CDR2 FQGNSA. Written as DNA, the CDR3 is TGTGCCAGCAGTTATGGCAGCGGGTACACAGATACGCAGTATTTT. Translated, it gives CASSYGSGYTDTQYF. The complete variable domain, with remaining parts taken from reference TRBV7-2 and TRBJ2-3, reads GAGVSQSPSNKVTEKGKDVELRCDPISGHTALYWYRQSLGQGLEFLIYFQGNSAPDKSGLPSDRFSAERTGGSVSTLTIQRTQQEDSAVYLCASSYGSGYTDTQYFGPGTRLTVL.

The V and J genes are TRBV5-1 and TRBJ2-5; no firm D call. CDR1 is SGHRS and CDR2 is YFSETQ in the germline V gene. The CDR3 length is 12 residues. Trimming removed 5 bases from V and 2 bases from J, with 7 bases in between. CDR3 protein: CASRRQQETQYF. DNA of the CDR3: TGCGCCAGCAGGCGCCAGCAAGAGACCCAGTACTTC.

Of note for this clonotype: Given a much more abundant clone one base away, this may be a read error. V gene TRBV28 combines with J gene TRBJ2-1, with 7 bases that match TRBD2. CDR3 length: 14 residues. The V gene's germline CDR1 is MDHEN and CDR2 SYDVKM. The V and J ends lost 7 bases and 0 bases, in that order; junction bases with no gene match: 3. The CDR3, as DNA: TGTGCCAGCAATGGCGGGAGCTCCTACAATGAGCAGTTCTTC. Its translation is CASNGGSSYNEQFF.

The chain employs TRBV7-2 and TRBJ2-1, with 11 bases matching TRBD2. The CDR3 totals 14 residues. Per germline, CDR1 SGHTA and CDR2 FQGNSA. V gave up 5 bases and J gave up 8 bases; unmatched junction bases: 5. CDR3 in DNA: TGTACCAGCAGCCGGACTAGCGGGTTGTATGAGCAGTTCTTC. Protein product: CTSSRTSGLYEQFF.

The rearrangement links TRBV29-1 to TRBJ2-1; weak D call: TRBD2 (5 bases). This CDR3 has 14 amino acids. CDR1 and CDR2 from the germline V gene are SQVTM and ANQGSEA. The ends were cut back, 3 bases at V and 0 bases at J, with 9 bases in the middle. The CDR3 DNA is TGCAGCGTTGAGGAAGGGAGCTCCTACAATGAGCAGTTCTTC. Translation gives CSVEEGSSYNEQFF.

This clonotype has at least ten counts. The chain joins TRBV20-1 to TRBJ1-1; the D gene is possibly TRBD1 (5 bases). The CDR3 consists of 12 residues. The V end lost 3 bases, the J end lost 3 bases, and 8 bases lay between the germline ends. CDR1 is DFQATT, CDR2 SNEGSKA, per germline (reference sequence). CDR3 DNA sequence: TGCAGTGCTAGCACAGGATACACTGAAGCTTTCTTT. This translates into CSASTGYTEAFF.

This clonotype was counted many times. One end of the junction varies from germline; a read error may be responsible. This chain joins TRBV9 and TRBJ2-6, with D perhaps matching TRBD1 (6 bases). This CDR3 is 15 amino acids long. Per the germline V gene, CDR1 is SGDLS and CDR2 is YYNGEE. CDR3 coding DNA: TGCGCCAGCAGCGTAGGGGGATCTGGGGCCAACGTCCTGACTTTC. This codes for CASSVGGSGANVLTF.

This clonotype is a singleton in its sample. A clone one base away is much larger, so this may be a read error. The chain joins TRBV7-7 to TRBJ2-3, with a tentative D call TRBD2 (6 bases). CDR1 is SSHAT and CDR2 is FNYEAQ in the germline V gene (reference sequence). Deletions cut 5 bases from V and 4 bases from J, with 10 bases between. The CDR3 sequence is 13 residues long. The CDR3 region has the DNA TGTGCCAGCAGCCAACCGGGAGCAGATACGCAGTATTTT. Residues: CASSQPGADTQYF.

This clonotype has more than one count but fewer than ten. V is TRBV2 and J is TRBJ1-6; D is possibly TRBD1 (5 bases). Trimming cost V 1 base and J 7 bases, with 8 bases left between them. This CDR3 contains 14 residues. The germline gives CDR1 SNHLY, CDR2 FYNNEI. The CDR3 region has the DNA TGTGCCAGCAGTGAAGTGGGGCGCAATTCACCCCTCCACTTT. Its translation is CASSEVGRNSPLHF.

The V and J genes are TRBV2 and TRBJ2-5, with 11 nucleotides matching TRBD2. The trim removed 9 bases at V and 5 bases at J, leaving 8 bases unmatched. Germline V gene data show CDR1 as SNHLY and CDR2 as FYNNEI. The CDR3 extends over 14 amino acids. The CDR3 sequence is CASVLAGAGETQYF. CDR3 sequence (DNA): TGTGCCAGTGTACTAGCGGGGGCCGGGGAGACCCAGTACTTC.

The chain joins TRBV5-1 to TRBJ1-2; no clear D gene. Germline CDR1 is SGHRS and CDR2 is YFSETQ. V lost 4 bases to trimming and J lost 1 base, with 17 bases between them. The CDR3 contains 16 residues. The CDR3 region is CASSQGSRSFNYGYTF. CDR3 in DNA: TGCGCCAGCAGCCAAGGGTCTCGCTCCTTTAACTATGGCTACACCTTC.

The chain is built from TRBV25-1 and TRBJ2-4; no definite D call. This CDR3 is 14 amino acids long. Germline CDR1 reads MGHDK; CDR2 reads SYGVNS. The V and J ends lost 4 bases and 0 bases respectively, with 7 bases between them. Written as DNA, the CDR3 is TGTGCCAGCAGTGGATACCTAGCCAAAAACATTCAGTACTTC. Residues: CASSGYLAKNIQYF.

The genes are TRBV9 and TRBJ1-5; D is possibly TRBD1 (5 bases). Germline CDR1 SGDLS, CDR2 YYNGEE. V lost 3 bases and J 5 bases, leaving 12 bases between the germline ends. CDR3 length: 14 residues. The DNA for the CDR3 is TGTGCCAGCAGCGCCCGCGGGACTTATCAGCCCCAGCATTTT. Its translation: CASSARGTYQPQHF.

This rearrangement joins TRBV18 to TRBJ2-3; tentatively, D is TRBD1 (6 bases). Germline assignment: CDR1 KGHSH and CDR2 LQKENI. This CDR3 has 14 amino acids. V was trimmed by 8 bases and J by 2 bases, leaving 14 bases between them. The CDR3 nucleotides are TGTGCCAGCAGCCGCGGACAGAACACAGATACGCAGTATTTT. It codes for CASSRGQNTDTQYF.

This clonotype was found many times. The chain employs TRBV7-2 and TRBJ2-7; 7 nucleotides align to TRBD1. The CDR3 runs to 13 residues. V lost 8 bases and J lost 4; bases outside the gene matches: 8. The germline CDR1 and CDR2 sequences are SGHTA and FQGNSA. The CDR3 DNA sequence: TGTGCCAGCTCGCTACGACAGGGATACGAGCAGTACTTC. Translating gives CASSLRQGYEQYF.

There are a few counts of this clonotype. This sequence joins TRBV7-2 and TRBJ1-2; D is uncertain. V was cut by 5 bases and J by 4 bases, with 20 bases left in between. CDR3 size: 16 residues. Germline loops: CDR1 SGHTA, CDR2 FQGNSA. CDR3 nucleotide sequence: TGTGCCAGCAGCCGACTTACAGAGGTCGTTGGCTATGGCTACACCTTC. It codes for CASSRLTEVVGYGYTF.